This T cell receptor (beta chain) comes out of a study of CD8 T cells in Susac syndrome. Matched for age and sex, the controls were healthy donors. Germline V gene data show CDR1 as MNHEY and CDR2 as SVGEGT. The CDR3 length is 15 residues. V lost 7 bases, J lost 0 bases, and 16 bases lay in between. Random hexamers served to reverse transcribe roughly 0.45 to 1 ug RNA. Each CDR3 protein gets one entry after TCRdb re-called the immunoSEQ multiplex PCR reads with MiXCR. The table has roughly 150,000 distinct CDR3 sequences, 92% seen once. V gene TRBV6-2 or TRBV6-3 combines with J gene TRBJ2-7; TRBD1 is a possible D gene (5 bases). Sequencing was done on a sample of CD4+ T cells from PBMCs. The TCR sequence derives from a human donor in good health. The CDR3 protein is CASTLGHSSSYEQYF. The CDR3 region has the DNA TGTGCCAGCACCCTCGGACACTCCAGCTCCTACGAGCAGTACTTC.